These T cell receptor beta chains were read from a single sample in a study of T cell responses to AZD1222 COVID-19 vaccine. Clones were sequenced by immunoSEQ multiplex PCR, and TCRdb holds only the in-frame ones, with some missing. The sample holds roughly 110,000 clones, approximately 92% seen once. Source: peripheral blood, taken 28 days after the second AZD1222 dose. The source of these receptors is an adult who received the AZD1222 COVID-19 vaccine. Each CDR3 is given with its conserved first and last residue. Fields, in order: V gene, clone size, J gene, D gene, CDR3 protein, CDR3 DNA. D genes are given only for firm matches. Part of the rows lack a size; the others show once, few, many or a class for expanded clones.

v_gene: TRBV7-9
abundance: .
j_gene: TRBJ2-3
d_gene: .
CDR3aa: CASSLPTRARTSTDTQYF
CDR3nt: TGTGCCAGCAGCTTACCGACTCGAGCAAGAACTAGCACAGATACGCAGTATTTT

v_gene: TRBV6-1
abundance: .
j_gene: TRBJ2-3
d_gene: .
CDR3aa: CASSEVPGEDTQYF
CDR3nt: TGTGCCAGCAGTGAAGTTCCAGGGGAAGATACGCAGTATTTT

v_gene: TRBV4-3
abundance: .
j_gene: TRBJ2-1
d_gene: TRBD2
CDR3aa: CASSHRKTSGTYNEQFF
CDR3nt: TGCGCCAGCAGCCACCGAAAGACTAGCGGAACTTACAATGAGCAGTTCTTC

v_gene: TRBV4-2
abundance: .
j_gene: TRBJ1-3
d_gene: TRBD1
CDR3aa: CASSQDPRTGRNTIYF
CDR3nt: TGTGCCAGCAGCCAAGATCCCCGGACAGGGAGGAACACCATATATTTT

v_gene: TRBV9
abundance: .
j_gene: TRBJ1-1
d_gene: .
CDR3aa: CASSAPSGGSTEAFF
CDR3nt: TGTGCCAGCAGCGCCCCCAGTGGGGGGTCCACTGAAGCTTTCTTT

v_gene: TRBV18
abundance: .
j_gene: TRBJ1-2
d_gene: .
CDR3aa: CASSPQERNGYTF
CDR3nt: TGTGCCAGCTCACCACAAGAAAGAAATGGCTACACCTTC

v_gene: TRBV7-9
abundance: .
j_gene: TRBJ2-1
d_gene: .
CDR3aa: CASSFPDERTDNNEQFF
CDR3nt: TGTGCCAGCAGCTTTCCGGACGAGAGGACCGACAACAATGAGCAGTTCTTC

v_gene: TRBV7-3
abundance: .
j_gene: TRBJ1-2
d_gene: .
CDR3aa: CASSLGGSYGYTF
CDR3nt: TGTGCCAGCAGCTTAGGAGGGTCCTATGGCTACACCTTC

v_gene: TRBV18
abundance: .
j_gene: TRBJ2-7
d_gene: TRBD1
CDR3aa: CASSPPRDRGPYEQYF
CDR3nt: TGTGCCAGCTCACCACCCCGGGACAGGGGGCCCTACGAGCAGTACTTC

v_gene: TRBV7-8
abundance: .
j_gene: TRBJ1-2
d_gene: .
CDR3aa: CASSFGRGYGYTF
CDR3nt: TGTGCCAGCAGCTTTGGACGAGGCTATGGCTACACCTTC

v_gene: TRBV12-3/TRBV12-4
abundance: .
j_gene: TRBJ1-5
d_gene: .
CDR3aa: CASSDRSNQPQHF
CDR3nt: TGTGCCAGCAGCGACAGGAGCAATCAGCCCCAGCATTTT

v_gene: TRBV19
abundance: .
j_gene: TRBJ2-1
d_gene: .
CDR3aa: CATARQVDYNEQFF
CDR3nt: TGTGCCACCGCTAGACAGGTGGACTACAATGAGCAGTTCTTC

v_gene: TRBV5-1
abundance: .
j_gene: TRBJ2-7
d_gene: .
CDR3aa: CASSPPDLYEQYF
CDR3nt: TGCGCCAGCAGCCCACCCGACCTCTACGAGCAGTACTTC

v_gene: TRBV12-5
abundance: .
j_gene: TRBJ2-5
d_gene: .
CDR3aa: CASGLGETQYF
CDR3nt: TGTGCTAGTGGTTTAGGGGAGACCCAGTACTTC

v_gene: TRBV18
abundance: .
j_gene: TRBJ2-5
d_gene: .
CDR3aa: CASSPYRAQQETQYF
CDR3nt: TGTGCCAGCTCACCATACCGAGCACAACAAGAGACCCAGTACTTC

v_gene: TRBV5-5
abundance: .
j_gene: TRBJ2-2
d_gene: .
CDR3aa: CASSLGSDRRTGELFF
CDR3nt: TGTGCCAGCAGCTTGGGGTCGGACCGTCGGACCGGGGAGCTGTTTTTT

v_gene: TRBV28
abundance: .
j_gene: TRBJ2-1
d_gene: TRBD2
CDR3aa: CASSFDAGGPNNEQFF
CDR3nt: TGTGCCAGCAGTTTTGATGCGGGAGGGCCGAACAATGAGCAGTTCTTC

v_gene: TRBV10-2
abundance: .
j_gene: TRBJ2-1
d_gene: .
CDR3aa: CASSGNEQFF
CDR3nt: TGCGCCAGCAGTGGGAATGAGCAGTTCTTC

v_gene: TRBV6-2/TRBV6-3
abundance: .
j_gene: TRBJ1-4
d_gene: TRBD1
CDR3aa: CASSYSIGQGGEKLFF
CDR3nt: TGTGCCAGCAGTTACTCGATTGGACAGGGAGGAGAAAAACTGTTTTTT

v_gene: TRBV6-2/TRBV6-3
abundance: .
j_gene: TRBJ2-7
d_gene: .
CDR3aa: CASSYSGVRGNREQYF
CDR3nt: TGTGCCAGCAGTTACTCCGGGGTCAGGGGTAACCGCGAGCAGTACTTC

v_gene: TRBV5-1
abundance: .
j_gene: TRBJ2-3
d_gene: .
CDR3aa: CASSFTESTDTQYF
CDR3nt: TGCGCCAGCAGCTTTACGGAAAGCACAGATACGCAGTATTTT

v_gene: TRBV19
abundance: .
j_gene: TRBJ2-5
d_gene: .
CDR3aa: CASSYNTALRETQYF
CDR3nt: TGTGCCAGTAGCTACAATACAGCCTTGAGGGAGACCCAGTACTTC

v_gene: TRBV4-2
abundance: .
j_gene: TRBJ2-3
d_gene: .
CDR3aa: CASSREWGTTDTQYF
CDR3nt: TGTGCCAGCAGCCGGGAGTGGGGTACCACAGATACGCAGTATTTT

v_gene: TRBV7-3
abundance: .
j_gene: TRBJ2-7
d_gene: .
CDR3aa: CASSLGQVQGDEQYF
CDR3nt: TGTGCCAGCAGCTTAGGGCAGGTCCAAGGCGACGAGCAGTACTTC

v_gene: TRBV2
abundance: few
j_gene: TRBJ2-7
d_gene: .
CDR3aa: CASSMGGVLYEQYF
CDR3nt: TGTGCCAGCAGTATGGGCGGGGTTCTCTACGAGCAGTACTTC